This TCR beta chain was retrieved from a study of cytomegalovirus exposure and HLA in healthy donors. The PCR had 60 Vbeta and 13 Jbeta primers. Repertoires were generated with immunoSEQ multiplex PCR, while TCRdb's copy carries only in-frame clones and drops some. The sample yields roughly 180,000 clones, around 80% seen once. Per germline, CDR1 SGHTA and CDR2 FQGTGA. Trimming removed 5 bases at V and 3 bases at J, with 22 bases between. The CDR3 spans 17 residues. This clone has only a few counts. V is TRBV7-3 and J is TRBJ1-2, with a weak D call TRBD1 (6 bases). This receptor was identified in a woman between 45 and 65 years old in good health and CMV-seropositive. The sample comprised PBMCs. CDR3 in amino acids: CASSPGGGRGFDYGYTF. CDR3 DNA sequence: TGTGCCAGCAGCCCCGGGGGGGGGCGAGGGTTCGACTATGGCTACACCTTC.